This T cell receptor beta chain was identified in a study of response to subunit inactivated influenza vaccine. Study observations and caveats: With each seasonal influenza vaccination, the authors suggested, few new T cells are recruited.

One entry per CDR3 protein results from TCRdb running MiXCR on the RT-PCR reads. The profile shows some 800,000 distinct CDR3 sequences, around 20% of them singletons. This clonotype was found a few times. The antigen is unknown. Germline CDR1 DFQATT, CDR2 SNEGSKA (reference sequence). The CDR3 is 11 residues long. Trimming pared 7 bases from V and 8 bases from J, leaving 12 bases between. The sequencing here drew on PBMCs from blood, taken 5 to 6 days after vaccination. The chain uses TRBV20-1 and TRBJ2-1; D ambiguous. The receptor comes from a man in his forties or fifties who received an inactivated influenza vaccine. Written as DNA, the CDR3 is TGCAGTGTGAAGCAATCACATGAGCAGTTCTTC. This sequence encodes CSVKQSHEQFF.